These 16 T cell receptor beta chains originate from one sample sequenced in a study of memory CD4+ T cells and cytomegalovirus serostatus. The data were produced by immunoSEQ multiplex PCR, yet TCRdb's version contains in-frame clones alone and is incomplete. The data hold roughly 60,000 clones, with around 77% observed a single time. The sort gate was single viable CD3+CD4+CD8-CD45RO+ cells for memory CD4+ T cells. The sample consisted of memory CD4+ T cells from blood. The receptors were gathered from an adult in good health and CMV-seronegative.

This chain connects TRBV6-1 to TRBJ1-2; no firm D call. CDR1 is MNHNS, CDR2 SASEGT, per germline. Trimming shortened V by 7 bases and J by 2 bases, and 5 bases separated the two germline ends. The CDR3 length is 11 residues. The CDR3 DNA follows: TGTGCCAGCACCGAGAACTATGGCTACACCTTC. The encoded protein is CASTENYGYTF.

The J gene is TRBJ1-2, the V gene TRBV9; weak D call: TRBD1 (6 bases). Between the trimmed V and J ends, which lost 2 bases and 0 bases, there was a span of 14 bases. Germline V gene lookup returns CDR1 SGDLS and CDR2 YYNGEE. The CDR3 runs to 16 residues. The DNA for the CDR3 is TGTGCCAGCAGCGTGGGCAGGGGCAACACTAACTATGGCTACACCTTC. It specifies CASSVGRGNTNYGYTF.

This clone was found once. CDR3 sequence: CASSFNHGGAYEQFF. CDR3 DNA: TGTGCCAGCAGCTTCAATCACGGGGGGGCATATGAGCAGTTCTTC. The rearrangement joins TRBV11-2 to TRBJ2-1; 8 positions agree with TRBD2. The V and J ends lost 3 bases and 8 bases, in that order; junction bases with no gene match: 9. Germline V lookup: CDR1 SGHAT, CDR2 FQNNGV. This CDR3 spans 15 amino acids.

This chain uses TRBV15 with TRBJ1-5; D remains unclear. This CDR3 contains 15 residues. The germline V gene encodes CDR1 LNHNV and CDR2 YYDKDF (reference sequence). The germline V and J ends were trimmed by 6 bases and 3 bases, with 15 bases remaining between them. Here the CDR3 reads CATSRGQEVNQPQHF. The CDR3 bases are TGTGCCACCAGTCGTGGGCAGGAGGTCAATCAGCCCCAGCATTTT.

V gene TRBV7-2 combines with J gene TRBJ2-2, with 12 bases that match TRBD2. This CDR3 region has 15 residues. V lost 5 bases to trimming and J lost 3 bases; unmatched junction nucleotides: 1. Germline loops: CDR1 SGHTA, CDR2 FQGNSA. The CDR3 region is CASSGTSGYTGELFF. CDR3 bases: TGTGCCAGCAGCGGGACTAGCGGGTACACCGGGGAGCTGTTTTTT. Based on the CDR3 plus reference TRBV7-2 and TRBJ2-2, the full variable domain is GAGVSQSPSNKVTEKGKDVELRCDPISGHTALYWYRQSLGQGLEFLIYFQGNSAPDKSGLPSDRFSAERTGGSVSTLTIQRTQQEDSAVYLCASSGTSGYTGELFFGEGSRLTVL.

The chain is built from TRBV7-9 and TRBJ2-7; D is ambiguous. Germline CDR1 SEHNR, CDR2 FQNEAQ (reference sequence). The V gene lost 4 bases and the J gene lost 0 bases, with 10 bases spanning the gap. CDR3 length: 14 residues. The CDR3 nucleotides are TGTGCCAGCAGCTCCGGTGTCGACTCCTACGAGCAGTACTTC. This encodes CASSSGVDSYEQYF.

This clone was picked up a small number of times. The sample carries other DNA sequences with the same CDR3. The chain carries TRBV5-1 and TRBJ1-2; TRBD1 matches 9 bases. CDR3 length equals 14 residues. Germline CDR1 is SGHRS and CDR2 is YFSETQ. With V trimmed by 0 bases and J by 8 bases, 5 bases remained unmatched. CDR3 in DNA: TGCGCCAGCAGCTTGGAGGGACAGGGCGACGGCTACACCTTC. Protein sequence: CASSLEGQGDGYTF.

The rearrangement uses TRBV7-9 and TRBJ2-2, with TRBD1 identical over 7 bases. Germline trimming cut 0 bases from V and 0 bases from J; bases unmatched to any gene: 4. Germline lookup yields CDR1 SEHNR and CDR2 FQNEAQ (reference sequence). CDR3 size: 17 residues. The CDR3 protein is CASSLAGDSANTGELFF. The DNA for the CDR3 is TGTGCCAGCAGCTTAGCGGGGGACAGCGCGAACACCGGGGAGCTGTTTTTT.

This chain uses TRBV7-9 with TRBJ2-5, with D perhaps being TRBD1 or TRBD2 (6 bases each). Trimming pared 5 bases from V and 1 base from J, leaving 14 bases between. Germline CDR1 is SEHNR and CDR2 is FQNEAQ (reference sequence). The CDR3 consists of 15 residues. Here the CDR3 reads CASSPSRGLQETQYF. CDR3 in DNA: TGTGCCAGCAGCCCAAGTCGGGGGCTCCAAGAGACCCAGTACTTC.

The chain couples TRBV11-3 to TRBJ2-5; D unresolved. The CDR3 covers 14 residues. CDR1 SGHNT and CDR2 YENEEA come from the germline V gene. Trimming cost V 8 bases and J 6 bases, with 19 bases left between them. The CDR3 bases are TGTGCCAGCGGATCTTCCGACGGGTCTAAGACCCAGTACTTC. This translates into CASGSSDGSKTQYF. The full variable domain, its missing parts supplied by reference TRBV11-3 and TRBJ2-5, is EAGVVQSPRYKIIEKKQPVAFWCNPISGHNTLYWYLQNLGQGPELLIRYENEEAVDDSQLPKDRFSAERLKGVDSTLKIQPAELGDSAVYLCASGSSDGSKTQYFGPGTRLLVL.

The chain carries TRBV10-3 and TRBJ1-2; 8 bases map to TRBD1. The CDR3 sequence is 13 residues long. V lost 10 bases and J lost 2; bases outside the gene matches: 6. Per germline, CDR1 ENHRY and CDR2 SYGVKD. The CDR3 DNA sequence: TGTGCCACTAAAGGGACAGGAAACTATGGCTACACCTTC. Amino acids: CATKGTGNYGYTF.

V and J are TRBV7-8 and TRBJ2-5; 9 nucleotides align to TRBD1. Germline lookup yields CDR1 SGHVS and CDR2 FQNEAQ. Trimming cost V 8 bases and J 5 bases; bases outside gene matches: 9. This CDR3 spans 14 amino acids. CDR3 bases: TGTGCCAGCGATTTACAGGGGGCTGGGGAGACCCAGTACTTC. It encodes CASDLQGAGETQYF.

The sample holds a few counts of this clone. This chain links TRBV5-6 with TRBJ2-2; possibly TRBD1 for D (6 bases). V was clipped by 5 bases and J by 2 bases, with 13 bases between them. The CDR3 loop spans 15 amino acids. Germline values: CDR1 SGHDT, CDR2 YYEEEE. In DNA, the CDR3 is TGTGCCAGCAGATTGACAGGACAAAACACCGGGGAGCTGTTTTTT. Translated, it gives CASRLTGQNTGELFF.

This clone was observed a few times. The gene calls are TRBV10-3 and TRBJ1-4; D is unresolved. Germline V gene sequence: CDR1 ENHRY, CDR2 SYGVKD. CDR3 size: 13 residues. V was clipped by 10 bases and J by 4 bases, with 13 bases between them. Written as DNA, the CDR3 is TGTGCCACCCGGCGTCACCTTAATGAAAAACTGTTTTTT. Its protein is CATRRHLNEKLFF.

The chain uses TRBV5-1 and TRBJ2-1, with TRBD2 identical over 7 bases. Trimming at V came to 0 bases and at J to 13 bases, leaving 4 bases not matched to a gene. Germline V gene lookup returns CDR1 SGHRS and CDR2 YFSETQ. The CDR3 has 12 amino acids. CDR3: CASSLETSPQFF. The CDR3 region has the DNA TGCGCCAGCAGCTTGGAGACTAGCCCTCAGTTCTTC. The whole variable domain, remainder taken from reference TRBV5-1 and TRBJ2-1, is KAGVTQTPRYLIKTRGQQVTLSCSPISGHRSVSWYQQTPGQGLQFLFEYFSETQRNKGNFPGRFSGRQFSNSRSEMNVSTLELGDSALYLCASSLETSPQFFGPGTRLTVL.

This chain links TRBV5-4 with TRBJ2-3; 8 bases are shared with TRBD1. V shed 3 bases and J 4 bases; nucleotides not matched to a gene: 10. In germline, CDR1 is SGHNT, CDR2 YYREEE (reference sequence). This CDR3 spans 16 amino acids. CDR3 bases: TGTGCCAGCAGCTCCCCCGCCAGGGGGCCAGCAGATACGCAGTATTTT. Residues: CASSSPARGPADTQYF.